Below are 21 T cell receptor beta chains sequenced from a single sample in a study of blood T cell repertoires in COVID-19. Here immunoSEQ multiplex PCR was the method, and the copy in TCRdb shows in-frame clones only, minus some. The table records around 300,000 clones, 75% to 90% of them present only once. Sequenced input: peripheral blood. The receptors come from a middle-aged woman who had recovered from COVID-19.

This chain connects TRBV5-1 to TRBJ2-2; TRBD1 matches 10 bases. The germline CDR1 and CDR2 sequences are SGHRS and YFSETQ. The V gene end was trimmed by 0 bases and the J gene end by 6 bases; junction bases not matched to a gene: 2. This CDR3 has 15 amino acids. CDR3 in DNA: TGCGCCAGCAGCTTGGGACAGGGGGCCTCCGGGGAGCTGTTTTTT. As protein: CASSLGQGASGELFF.

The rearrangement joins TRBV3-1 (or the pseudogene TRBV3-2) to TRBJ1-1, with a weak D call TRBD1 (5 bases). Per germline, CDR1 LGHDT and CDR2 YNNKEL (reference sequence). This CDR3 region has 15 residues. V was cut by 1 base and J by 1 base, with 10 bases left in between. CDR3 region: CASSQGGVPNTEAFF. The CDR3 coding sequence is TGTGCCAGCAGCCAAGGGGGGGTCCCGAACACTGAAGCTTTCTTT.

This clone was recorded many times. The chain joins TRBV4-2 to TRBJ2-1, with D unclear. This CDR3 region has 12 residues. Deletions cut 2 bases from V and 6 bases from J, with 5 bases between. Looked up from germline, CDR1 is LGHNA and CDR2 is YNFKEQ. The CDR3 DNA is TGTGCCAGCAGCCAAACCAGCAATGAGCAGTTCTTC. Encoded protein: CASSQTSNEQFF.

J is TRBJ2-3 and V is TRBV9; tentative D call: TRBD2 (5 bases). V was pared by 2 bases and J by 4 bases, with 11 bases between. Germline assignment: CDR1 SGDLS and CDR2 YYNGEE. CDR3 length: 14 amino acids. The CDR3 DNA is TGTGCCAGCAGCGTTCTGGGAGAGCCAGATACGCAGTATTTT. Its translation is CASSVLGEPDTQYF.

CDR3 nucleotide sequence: TGTGCCAGCAGCTTAGGGGGGGCTAGCGGCTCGAACTACGAGCAGTACTTC. Translating gives CASSLGGASGSNYEQYF. The chain couples TRBV11-3 to TRBJ2-7; a weak D match, TRBD2 (7 bases). The germline CDR1 and CDR2 sequences are SGHNT and YENEEA. This CDR3 is 17 amino acids long. The V end was cut by 1 base, the J end by 3 bases, with 19 bases between.

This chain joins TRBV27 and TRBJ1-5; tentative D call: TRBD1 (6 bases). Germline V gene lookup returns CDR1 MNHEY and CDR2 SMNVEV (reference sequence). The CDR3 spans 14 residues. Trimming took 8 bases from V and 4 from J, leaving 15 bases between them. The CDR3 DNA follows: TGTGCCAGCGCCGACGGGACACAGAATCAGCCCCAGCATTTT. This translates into CASADGTQNQPQHF.

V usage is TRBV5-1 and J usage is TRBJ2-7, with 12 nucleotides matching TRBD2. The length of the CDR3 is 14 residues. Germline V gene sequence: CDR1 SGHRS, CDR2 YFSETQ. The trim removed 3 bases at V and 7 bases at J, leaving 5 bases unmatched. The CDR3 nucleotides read TGCGCCAGCAGCTCGGGACTAGCGGGTCAGGAGCAGTACTTC. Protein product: CASSSGLAGQEQYF.

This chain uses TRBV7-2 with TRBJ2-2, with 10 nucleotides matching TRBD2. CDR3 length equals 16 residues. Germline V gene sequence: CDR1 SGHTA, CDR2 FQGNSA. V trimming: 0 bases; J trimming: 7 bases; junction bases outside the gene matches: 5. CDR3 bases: TGTGCCAGCAGCTTAGCCGTTAGCGGGAGGATCGGGGAGCTGTTTTTT. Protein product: CASSLAVSGRIGELFF.

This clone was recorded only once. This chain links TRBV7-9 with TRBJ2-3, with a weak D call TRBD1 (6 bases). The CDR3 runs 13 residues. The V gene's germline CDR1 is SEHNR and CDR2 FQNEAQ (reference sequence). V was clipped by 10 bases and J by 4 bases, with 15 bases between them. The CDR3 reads CATGGGSPDTQYF. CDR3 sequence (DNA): TGTGCCACGGGTGGGGGCTCGCCAGATACGCAGTATTTT.

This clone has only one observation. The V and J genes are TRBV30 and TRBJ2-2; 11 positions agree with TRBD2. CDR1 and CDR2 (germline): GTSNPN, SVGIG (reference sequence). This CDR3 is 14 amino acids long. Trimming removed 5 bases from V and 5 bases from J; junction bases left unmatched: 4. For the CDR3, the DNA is TGTGCCTGGTCCAGACTAGCGGGAACCGGGGAGCTGTTTTTT. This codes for CAWSRLAGTGELFF.

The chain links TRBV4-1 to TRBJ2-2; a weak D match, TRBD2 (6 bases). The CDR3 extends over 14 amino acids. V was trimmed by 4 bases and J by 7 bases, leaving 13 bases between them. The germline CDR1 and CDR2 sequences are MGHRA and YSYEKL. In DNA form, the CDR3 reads TGCGCCAGCAGCCCCTCCGGGGGAGGCGGGGAGCTGTTTTTT. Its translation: CASSPSGGGGELFF.

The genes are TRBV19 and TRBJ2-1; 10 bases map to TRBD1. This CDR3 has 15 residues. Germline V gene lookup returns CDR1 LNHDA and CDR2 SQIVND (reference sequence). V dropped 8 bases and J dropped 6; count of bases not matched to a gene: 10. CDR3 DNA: TGTGCCAGTGGAGTCTCTGGGACAGGGGTCAATGAGCAGTTCTTC. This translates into CASGVSGTGVNEQFF.

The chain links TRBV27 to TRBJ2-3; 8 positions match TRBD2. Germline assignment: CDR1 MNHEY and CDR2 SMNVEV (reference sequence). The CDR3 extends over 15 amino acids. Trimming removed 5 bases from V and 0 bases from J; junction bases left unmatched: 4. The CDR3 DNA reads TGTGCCAGCAGTAGAACTAGCGGAAGCACAGATACGCAGTATTTT. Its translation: CASSRTSGSTDTQYF.

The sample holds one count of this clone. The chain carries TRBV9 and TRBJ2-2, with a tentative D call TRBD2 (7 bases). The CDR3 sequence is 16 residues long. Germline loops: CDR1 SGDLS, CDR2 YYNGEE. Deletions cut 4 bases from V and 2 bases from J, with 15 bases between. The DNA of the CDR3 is TGTGCCAGCAGCCCCCGTTGGGGGGGCAACACCGGGGAGCTGTTTTTT. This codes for CASSPRWGGNTGELFF. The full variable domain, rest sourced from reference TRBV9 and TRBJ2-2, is DSGVTQTPKHLITATGQRVTLRCSPRSGDLSVYWYQQSLDQGLQFLIQYYNGEERAKGNILERFSAQQFPDLHSELNLSSLELGDSALYFCASSPRWGGNTGELFFGEGSRLTVL.

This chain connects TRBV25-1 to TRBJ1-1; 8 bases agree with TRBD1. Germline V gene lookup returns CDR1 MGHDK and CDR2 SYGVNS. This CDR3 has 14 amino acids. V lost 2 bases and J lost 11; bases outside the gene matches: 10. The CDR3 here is CASSEAEQGVTAFF. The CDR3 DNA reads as TGTGCCAGCAGTGAAGCAGAACAGGGGGTAACGGCTTTCTTT.

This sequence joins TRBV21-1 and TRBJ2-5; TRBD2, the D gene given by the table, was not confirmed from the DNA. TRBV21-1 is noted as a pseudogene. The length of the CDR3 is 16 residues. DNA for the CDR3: TGTGCCAGCACTGAACTGAGAAACCCAAATAAAGAGACCCAGTACTTC. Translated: CASTELRNPNKETQYF.

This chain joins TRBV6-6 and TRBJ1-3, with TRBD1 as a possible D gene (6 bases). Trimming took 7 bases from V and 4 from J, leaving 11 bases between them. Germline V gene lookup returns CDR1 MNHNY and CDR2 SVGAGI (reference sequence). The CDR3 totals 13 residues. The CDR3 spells CASTETGGNTIYF. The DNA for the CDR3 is TGTGCCAGCACCGAAACAGGGGGAAACACCATATATTTT.

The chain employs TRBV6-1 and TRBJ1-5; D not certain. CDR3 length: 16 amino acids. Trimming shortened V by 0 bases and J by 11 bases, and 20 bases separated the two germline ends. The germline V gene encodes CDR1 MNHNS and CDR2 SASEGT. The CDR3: CASSEALPAERRAQHF. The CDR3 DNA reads TGTGCCAGCAGTGAAGCTCTCCCCGCCGAGAGGCGGGCCCAGCATTTT.

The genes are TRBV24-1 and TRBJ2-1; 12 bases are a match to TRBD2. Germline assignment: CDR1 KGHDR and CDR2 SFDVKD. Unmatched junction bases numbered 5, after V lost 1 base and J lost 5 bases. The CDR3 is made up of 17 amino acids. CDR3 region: CATSDLFTSGGNNEQFF. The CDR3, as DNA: TGTGCCACCAGTGATTTATTTACTAGCGGGGGGAACAATGAGCAGTTCTTC.

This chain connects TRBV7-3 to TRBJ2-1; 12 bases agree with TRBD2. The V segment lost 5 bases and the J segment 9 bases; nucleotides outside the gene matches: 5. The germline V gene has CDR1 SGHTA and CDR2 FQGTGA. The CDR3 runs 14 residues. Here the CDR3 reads CASSPQLAGGEQFF. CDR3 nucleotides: TGTGCCAGCAGCCCTCAACTAGCGGGAGGTGAGCAGTTCTTC.

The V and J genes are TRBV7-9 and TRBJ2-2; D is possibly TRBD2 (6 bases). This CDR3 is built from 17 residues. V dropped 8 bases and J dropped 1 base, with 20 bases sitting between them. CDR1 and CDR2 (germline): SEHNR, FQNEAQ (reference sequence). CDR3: CASRRGDMGLNTGELFF. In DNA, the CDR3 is TGTGCCAGCCGACGCGGGGATATGGGCCTGAACACCGGGGAGCTGTTTTTT.